This passage covers 28 T cell receptor beta chains from one sample sequenced in a study of blood T cell repertoires in COVID-19. The protocol was immunoSEQ multiplex PCR, while the TCRdb copy is restricted to in-frame clones and leaves out a portion. The sample lists tens of thousands of clones; 60% to 80% were seen once. Sequencing input: peripheral blood. Every receptor here comes from a human donor in a cohort sampled during active COVID-19.

The V call is TRBV11-2, the J call TRBJ1-4; D call uncertain. V shed 5 bases and J shed 8 bases, with 15 bases lying between them. Per germline, CDR1 SGHAT and CDR2 FQNNGV. This CDR3 region has 14 residues. CDR3 protein: CASSPGRLGEKLFF. In nucleotides, the CDR3 is TGTGCCAGCAGCCCCGGGAGGTTGGGGGAAAAACTGTTTTTT.

This chain uses TRBV6-5 with TRBJ1-1; 9 bases agree with TRBD1. CDR1 MNHEY and CDR2 SVGAGI come from the germline V gene. After removal of 4 bases from V and 4 bases from J, the junction contained 10 bases not matched to a gene. This CDR3 has 16 residues. The CDR3 sequence: CASSSPGATGGTEAFF. CDR3 nucleotide sequence: TGTGCCAGCAGTTCACCGGGGGCGACAGGGGGCACTGAAGCTTTCTTT.

The chain combines TRBV5-4 with TRBJ2-7, with 10 bases fitting TRBD2. From germline, CDR1 is SGHNT and CDR2 YYREEE (reference sequence). After removal of 4 bases from V and 6 bases from J, the junction contained 10 bases not matched to a gene. The CDR3 spans 15 residues. The CDR3 DNA reads TGTGCCAGCAGCGACGCAGCGGGGGGGCAGACCGAGCAGTACTTC. As protein: CASSDAAGGQTEQYF.

This chain connects TRBV18 to TRBJ2-3; TRBD2 matches at 10 bases. Germline V gene lookup returns CDR1 KGHSH and CDR2 LQKENI. This CDR3 spans 15 amino acids. V was clipped by 6 bases and J by 6 bases; unmatched bases: 9. CDR3 in DNA: TGTGCCAGCTCCCCCCTAGCGGGGGCCCGGGATACGCAGTATTTT. Protein sequence: CASSPLAGARDTQYF.

V is TRBV7-8 and J is TRBJ2-7, with D possibly matching TRBD2 (5 bases). Between the trimmed V and J ends, which lost 1 base and 2 bases, there was a span of 12 bases. The V gene's germline CDR1 is SGHVS and CDR2 FQNEAQ. The CDR3 runs 15 residues. This CDR3 reads CASSLDRTATYEQYF. The CDR3 DNA reads as TGTGCCAGCAGCTTAGACCGGACTGCGACCTACGAGCAGTACTTC.

The chain uses TRBV5-4 and TRBJ1-4; D not resolved. Trimming left V 0 bases short and J 5 bases short, with 8 bases between. The germline V gene encodes CDR1 SGHNT and CDR2 YYREEE (reference sequence). This CDR3 region has 14 residues. The CDR3 sequence: CASSLGRRNEKLFF. CDR3 in DNA: TGTGCCAGCAGCTTGGGACGGAGGAATGAAAAACTGTTTTTT. Based on the CDR3 plus reference TRBV5-4 and TRBJ1-4, the full variable domain is ETGVTQSPTHLIKTRGQQVTLRCSSQSGHNTVSWYQQALGQGPQFIFQYYREEENGRGNFPPRFSGLQFPNYSSELNVNALELDDSALYLCASSLGRRNEKLFFGSGTQLSVL.

The CDR3 bases are TGTGCCAGCAGTTTCGACAGGGGGTTAGAAGAAAAACTGTTTTTT. This codes for CASSFDRGLEEKLFF. The V gene is TRBV7-2, the J gene TRBJ1-4, with 9 positions matching TRBD1. The CDR3 runs to 15 residues. Germline V gene lookup returns CDR1 SGHTA and CDR2 FQGNSA. J gave up 8 bases and V 6 bases, and 10 bases lay outside the gene matches.

This chain connects TRBV6-5 to TRBJ1-3; D remains ambiguous. Germline CDR1 reads MNHEY; CDR2 reads SVGAGI. Trimming left V 6 bases short and J 2 bases short, with 14 bases between. This CDR3 spans 15 amino acids. The DNA of the CDR3 is TGTGCCAGCAGGCCCCCAGGTGGGCCTGGAAACACCATATATTTT. It is translated as CASRPPGGPGNTIYF.

The genes are TRBV3-1 (or the pseudogene TRBV3-2) and TRBJ1-2; D possibly corresponds to TRBD1 (5 bases). The V gene's germline CDR1 is LGHDT and CDR2 YNNKEL (reference sequence). The CDR3 is made up of 14 amino acids. Trimming cost V 1 base and J 3 bases, with 9 bases left between them. CDR3 DNA sequence: TGTGCCAGCAGCCAAGCTGGCAGGGACTATGGCTACACCTTC. Amino acids: CASSQAGRDYGYTF.

The chain carries TRBV10-3 and TRBJ1-2; TRBD1 matches at 9 bases. Per the germline V gene, CDR1 is ENHRY and CDR2 is SYGVKD. The CDR3 is 16 amino acids. Trimming cost V 1 base and J 4 bases; bases outside gene matches: 7. The CDR3 region is CAISELTGGVGYGYTF. As DNA, the CDR3 is TGTGCCATCAGTGAGTTAACAGGGGGCGTAGGCTATGGCTACACCTTC.

This clone occurred a few times. The sample has other DNA sequences that encode this CDR3 too. V usage is TRBV18 and J usage is TRBJ2-7, with 10 bases that match TRBD1. CDR1 is KGHSH and CDR2 is LQKENI in the germline V gene. The length of the CDR3 is 14 residues. V was clipped by 6 bases and J by 0 bases; unmatched bases: 2. DNA of the CDR3: TGTGCCAGCTCGCGGGACAGGGGCTCCTACGAGCAGTACTTC. Translation gives CASSRDRGSYEQYF.

The rearrangement uses TRBV5-1 and TRBJ1-1; 9 nucleotides match TRBD1. The CDR3 contains 16 residues. V dropped 1 base and J dropped 1; count of bases not matched to a gene: 5. The germline CDR1 and CDR2 sequences are SGHRS and YFSETQ. The DNA of the CDR3 is TGCGCCAGCAGCTTGACAGGGGGCCGGGGGAACACTGAAGCTTTCTTT. It yields the protein CASSLTGGRGNTEAFF. The whole variable domain, remainder taken from reference TRBV5-1 and TRBJ1-1, is KAGVTQTPRYLIKTRGQQVTLSCSPISGHRSVSWYQQTPGQGLQFLFEYFSETQRNKGNFPGRFSGRQFSNSRSEMNVSTLELGDSALYLCASSLTGGRGNTEAFFGQGTRLTVV.

The V call is TRBV5-1, the J call TRBJ1-2; 11 nucleotides agree with TRBD1. Trimming removed 0 bases from V and 4 bases from J; junction bases left unmatched: 2. Germline V gene lookup returns CDR1 SGHRS and CDR2 YFSETQ. The CDR3 has 15 amino acids. This CDR3 is CASSLVGQGAYGYTF. The CDR3 nucleotides read TGCGCCAGCAGCTTGGTTGGACAGGGGGCCTATGGCTACACCTTC.

This clone was picked up a small number of times. V gene TRBV30 combines with J gene TRBJ2-3; 10 bases line up with TRBD2. Trimming at V came to 3 bases and at J to 2 bases, leaving 17 bases not matched to a gene. The germline V gene has CDR1 GTSNPN and CDR2 SVGIG (reference sequence). This CDR3 contains 19 residues. Here the CDR3 DNA reads TGTGCCTGGAGACCAATATTTCCGGGACTAGCGCATAACACAGATACGCAGTATTTT. It specifies CAWRPIFPGLAHNTDTQYF.

CDR3 residues: CASTPTSGGPYEQYF. CDR3 sequence (DNA): TGTGCCAGCACCCCGACTAGCGGGGGACCTTACGAGCAGTACTTC. The chain joins TRBV11-3 to TRBJ2-7; 12 bases map to TRBD2. Germline V gene sequence: CDR1 SGHNT, CDR2 YENEEA. V was clipped by 7 bases and J by 4 bases; unmatched bases: 8. The CDR3 totals 15 residues.

V gene TRBV24-1 combines with J gene TRBJ2-1, with 8 bases lining up with TRBD1. V shed 2 bases and J 2 bases; nucleotides not matched to a gene: 4. Germline CDR1 reads KGHDR; CDR2 reads SFDVKD. This CDR3 spans 16 amino acids. In nucleotides, the CDR3 is TGTGCCACCAGTGATTCACAGGGGGGCGCCTACAATGAGCAGTTCTTC. Its translation: CATSDSQGGAYNEQFF.

The chain carries TRBV7-6 and TRBJ2-2; a weak D match, TRBD2 (5 bases). Germline V lookup: CDR1 SGHVS, CDR2 FNYEAQ. V shed 1 base and J shed 1 base, with 10 bases lying between them. The CDR3 spans 16 residues. Here the CDR3 DNA reads TGTGCCAGCAGCTTAGGTCGGGAATTGAACACCGGGGAGCTGTTTTTT. This translates into CASSLGRELNTGELFF.

The chain carries TRBV5-6 and TRBJ2-5; D is ambiguous. V was pared by 0 bases and J by 3 bases, with 9 bases between. Per the germline V gene, CDR1 is SGHDT and CDR2 is YYEEEE. The CDR3 is made up of 14 amino acids. The CDR3: CASSLGATKETQYF. CDR3 DNA sequence: TGTGCCAGCAGCTTGGGGGCGACGAAAGAGACCCAGTACTTC. Together with reference TRBV5-6 and TRBJ2-5, the CDR3 gives the full variable domain: DAGVTQSPTHLIKTRGQQVTLRCSPKSGHDTVSWYQQALGQGPQFIFQYYEEEERQRGNFPDRFSGHQFPNYSSELNVNALLLGDSALYLCASSLGATKETQYFGPGTRLLVL.

This clone was detected a few times. The chain is built from TRBV5-1 and TRBJ2-2; 13 nucleotides line up with TRBD2. Germline V gives CDR1 SGHRS, CDR2 YFSETQ. This CDR3 comprises 16 residues. J lost 4 bases, V lost 3 bases, and 3 bases had no gene match. In DNA form, the CDR3 reads TGCGCCAGCAGCTGGACTAGCGGGGGAAGCACCGGGGAGCTGTTTTTT. Translated: CASSWTSGGSTGELFF.

The CDR3 loop reads CASSYPGQGAETEAFF. CDR3 in DNA: TGTGCCAGCAGTTACCCGGGACAGGGGGCCGAGACTGAAGCTTTCTTT. This rearrangement joins TRBV6-6 to TRBJ1-1; 12 bases line up with TRBD1. The CDR3 totals 16 residues. From germline, CDR1 is MNHNY and CDR2 SVGAGI (reference sequence). V lost 2 bases, J lost 5 bases, and 6 bases stayed unmatched.

V and J are TRBV5-1 and TRBJ1-4; D is uncertain. Germline V gene sequence: CDR1 SGHRS, CDR2 YFSETQ. V lost 0 bases, J lost 0 bases, and 6 bases lay in between. CDR3 length: 15 residues. The CDR3 sequence is CASSLGAATNEKLFF. CDR3 nucleotide sequence: TGCGCCAGCAGCTTGGGGGCAGCAACTAATGAAAAACTGTTTTTT.

CDR3 in amino acids: CASSLTTGTTNEKLFF. For the CDR3, the DNA is TGTGCCAGTAGTTTAACGACAGGAACCACTAATGAAAAACTGTTTTTT. The chain joins TRBV19 to TRBJ1-4; D is possibly TRBD1 (6 bases). The CDR3 sequence is 16 residues long. Trimming left V 5 bases short and J 2 bases short, with 15 bases between. The V gene's germline CDR1 is LNHDA and CDR2 SQIVND (reference sequence).

This sequence joins TRBV7-6 and TRBJ2-5; 8 bases align to TRBD2. The V gene end was trimmed by 3 bases and the J gene end by 11 bases; junction bases not matched to a gene: 11. This CDR3 spans 14 amino acids. The germline CDR1 and CDR2 sequences are SGHVS and FNYEAQ. CDR3 loop: CASSLGPGREVQYF. The CDR3 coding sequence is TGTGCCAGCAGCTTGGGTCCCGGGCGGGAGGTGCAGTACTTC.

The chain recombines TRBV12-3 or TRBV12-4 with TRBJ1-6, with 8 positions matching TRBD1. This CDR3 has 13 amino acids. With 7 bases clipped from V and 8 bases from J, the junction kept 4 bases outside the gene matches. The CDR3 DNA is TGTGCCAGCAACGGACAGGGCGATTCACCCCTCCACTTT. Residues: CASNGQGDSPLHF.

This clone came up once. The chain carries TRBV18 and TRBJ2-1, with 9 bases that match TRBD2. The CDR3 sequence is 16 residues long. Germline CDR1 KGHSH, CDR2 LQKENI. V trimming: 3 bases; J trimming: 0 bases; junction bases outside the gene matches: 3. DNA of the CDR3: TGTGCCAGCTCACCCCGTAGCGGGGGCTCCTACAATGAGCAGTTCTTC. Encoded protein: CASSPRSGGSYNEQFF.

The chain carries TRBV11-2 and TRBJ1-1; D is possibly TRBD1 (5 bases). V was pared by 9 bases and J by 5 bases, with 13 bases between. This CDR3 spans 12 amino acids. Germline CDR1 is SGHAT and CDR2 is FQNNGV. The CDR3 nucleotides read TGTGCCAGTCGATCAGGGAGGACTGAAGCTTTCTTT. It is translated as CASRSGRTEAFF.

The chain uses TRBV25-1 and TRBJ2-7, with D perhaps TRBD2 (6 bases). The CDR3 spans 15 residues. CDR1 is MGHDK and CDR2 is SYGVNS in the germline V gene. V was cut by 3 bases and J by 3 bases, with 15 bases left in between. The CDR3 region is CASSDPGGSVYEQYF. The CDR3 coding sequence is TGTGCCAGCAGTGACCCCGGGGGTTCCGTCTACGAGCAGTACTTC.

A word on this clone: Mismatch with germline at one junction end may stem from a read error. V usage is TRBV3-1 (or the pseudogene TRBV3-2) and J usage is TRBJ2-7, with 7 positions matching TRBD2. Germline V gene lookup returns CDR1 LGHDT and CDR2 YNNKEL (reference sequence). The length of the CDR3 is 15 residues. The CDR3 DNA reads TGTGCCGGCAGCCAAGAAGGGACTATCTCCTACGAGCAGTACTTC. It yields the protein CAGSQEGTISYEQYF.